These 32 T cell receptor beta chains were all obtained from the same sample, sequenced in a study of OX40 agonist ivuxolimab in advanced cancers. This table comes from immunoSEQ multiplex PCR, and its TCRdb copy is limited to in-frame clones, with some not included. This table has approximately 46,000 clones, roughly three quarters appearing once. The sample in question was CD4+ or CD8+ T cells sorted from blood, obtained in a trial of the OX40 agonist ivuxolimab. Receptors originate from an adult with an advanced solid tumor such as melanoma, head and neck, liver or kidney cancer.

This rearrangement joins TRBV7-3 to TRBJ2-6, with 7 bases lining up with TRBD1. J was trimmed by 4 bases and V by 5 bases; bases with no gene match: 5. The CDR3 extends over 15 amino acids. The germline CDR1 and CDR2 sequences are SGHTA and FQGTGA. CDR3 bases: TGTGCCAGCAGCCAGACAGGGTTCGGGGCCAACGTCCTGACTTTC. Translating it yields CASSQTGFGANVLTF.

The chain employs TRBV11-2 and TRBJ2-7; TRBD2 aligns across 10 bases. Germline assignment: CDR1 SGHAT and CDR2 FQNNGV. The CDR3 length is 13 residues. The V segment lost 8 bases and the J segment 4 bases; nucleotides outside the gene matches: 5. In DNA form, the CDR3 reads TGTGCCAGCCGGGGACTAGCGACGTACGAGCAGTACTTC. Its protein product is CASRGLATYEQYF. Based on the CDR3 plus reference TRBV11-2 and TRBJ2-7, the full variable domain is EAGVAQSPRYKIIEKRQSVAFWCNPISGHATLYWYQQILGQGPKLLIQFQNNGVVDDSQLPKDRFSAERLKGVDSTLKIQPAKLEDSAVYLCASRGLATYEQYFGPGTRLTVT.

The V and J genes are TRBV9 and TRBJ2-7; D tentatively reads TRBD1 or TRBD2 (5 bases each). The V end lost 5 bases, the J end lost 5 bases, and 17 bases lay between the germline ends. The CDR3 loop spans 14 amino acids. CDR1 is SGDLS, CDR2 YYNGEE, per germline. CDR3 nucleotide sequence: TGTGCCAGCAGTCTAGAGGGTAGGACACACGAGCAGTACTTC. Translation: CASSLEGRTHEQYF.

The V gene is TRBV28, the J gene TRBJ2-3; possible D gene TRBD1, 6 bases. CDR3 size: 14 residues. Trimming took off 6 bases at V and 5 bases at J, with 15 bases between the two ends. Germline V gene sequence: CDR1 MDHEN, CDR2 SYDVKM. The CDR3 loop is CASSQPGHGDTQYF. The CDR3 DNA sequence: TGTGCCAGCAGCCAGCCGGGACACGGAGATACGCAGTATTTT. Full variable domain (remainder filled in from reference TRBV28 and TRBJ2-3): DVKVTQSSRYLVKRTGEKVFLECVQDMDHENMFWYRQDPGLGLRLIYFSYDVKMKEKGDIPEGYSVSREKKERFSLILESASTNQTSMYLCASSQPGHGDTQYFGPGTRLTVL.

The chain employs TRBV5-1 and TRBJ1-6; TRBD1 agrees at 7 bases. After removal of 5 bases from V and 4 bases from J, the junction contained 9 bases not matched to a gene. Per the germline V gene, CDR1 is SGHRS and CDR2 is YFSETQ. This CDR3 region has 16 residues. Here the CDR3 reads CASSNGQAPYNSPLHF. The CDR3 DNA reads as TGCGCCAGCAGTAACGGACAGGCCCCTTATAATTCACCCCTCCACTTT.

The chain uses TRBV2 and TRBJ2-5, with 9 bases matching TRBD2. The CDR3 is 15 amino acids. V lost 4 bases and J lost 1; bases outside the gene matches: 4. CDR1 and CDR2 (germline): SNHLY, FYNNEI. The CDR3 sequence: CASSALAGPQETQYF. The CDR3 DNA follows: TGTGCCAGCAGTGCCCTAGCGGGACCCCAAGAGACCCAGTACTTC.

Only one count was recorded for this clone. This chain's CDR3 is CASSVAAPGLADSHQETQYF. The CDR3 DNA sequence: TGTGCCAGCAGCGTAGCCGCCCCGGGACTAGCTGATTCTCACCAAGAGACCCAGTACTTC. V usage is TRBV9 and J usage is TRBJ2-5, with 9 bases fitting TRBD2. Germline V gives CDR1 SGDLS, CDR2 YYNGEE. Unmatched junction bases numbered 15, after V lost 0 bases and J lost 0 bases. The length of the CDR3 is 20 residues.

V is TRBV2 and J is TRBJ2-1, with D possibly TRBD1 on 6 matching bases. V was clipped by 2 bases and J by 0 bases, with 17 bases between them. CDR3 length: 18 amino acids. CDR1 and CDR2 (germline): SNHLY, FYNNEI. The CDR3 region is CASSEYPQGLSSYNEQFF. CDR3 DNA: TGTGCCAGCAGTGAATACCCTCAGGGGCTCAGCTCCTACAATGAGCAGTTCTTC.

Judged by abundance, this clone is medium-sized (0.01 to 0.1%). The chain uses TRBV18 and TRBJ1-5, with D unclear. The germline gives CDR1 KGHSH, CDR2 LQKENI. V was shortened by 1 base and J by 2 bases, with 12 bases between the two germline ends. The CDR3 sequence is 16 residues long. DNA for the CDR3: TGTGCCAGCTCACCACAAGTACTGACGGGCAATCAGCCCCAGCATTTT. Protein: CASSPQVLTGNQPQHF. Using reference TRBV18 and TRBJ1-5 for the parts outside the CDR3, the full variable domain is NAGVMQNPRHLVRRRGQEARLRCSPMKGHSHVYWYRQLPEEGLKFMVYLQKENIIDESGMPKERFSAEFPKEGPSILRIQQVVRGDSAAYFCASSPQVLTGNQPQHFGDGTRLSIL.

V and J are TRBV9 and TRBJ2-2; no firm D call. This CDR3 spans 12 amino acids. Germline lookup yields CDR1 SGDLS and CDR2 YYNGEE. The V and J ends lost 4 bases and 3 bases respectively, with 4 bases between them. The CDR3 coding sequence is TGTGCCAGCAGCCCTCACACCGGGGAGCTGTTTTTT. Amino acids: CASSPHTGELFF.

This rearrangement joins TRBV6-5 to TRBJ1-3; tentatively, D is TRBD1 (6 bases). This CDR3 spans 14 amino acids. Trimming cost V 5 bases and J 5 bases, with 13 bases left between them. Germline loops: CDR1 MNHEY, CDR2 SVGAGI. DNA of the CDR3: TGTGCCAGCAGTGAAGATGGGGACAGAAACACCATATATTTT. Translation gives CASSEDGDRNTIYF.

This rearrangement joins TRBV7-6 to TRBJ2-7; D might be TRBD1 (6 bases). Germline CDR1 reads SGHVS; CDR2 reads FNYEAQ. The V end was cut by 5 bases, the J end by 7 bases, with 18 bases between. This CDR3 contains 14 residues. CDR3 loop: CASSVSGTSQEQYF. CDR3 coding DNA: TGTGCCAGCAGCGTATCCGGGACATCCCAAGAGCAGTACTTC.

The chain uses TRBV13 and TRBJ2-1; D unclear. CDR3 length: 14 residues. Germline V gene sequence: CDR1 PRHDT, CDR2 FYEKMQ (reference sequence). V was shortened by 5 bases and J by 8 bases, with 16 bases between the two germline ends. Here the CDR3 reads CASSPPGTLDEQFF. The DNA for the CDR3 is TGTGCCAGCAGCCCCCCGGGTACCTTAGATGAGCAGTTCTTC.

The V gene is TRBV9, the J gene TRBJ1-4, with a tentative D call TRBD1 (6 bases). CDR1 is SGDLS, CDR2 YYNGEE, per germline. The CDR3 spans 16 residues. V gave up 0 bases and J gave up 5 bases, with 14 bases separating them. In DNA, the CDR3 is TGTGCCAGCAGCGTAGCCGCGACAGGCCCCAATGAAAAACTGTTTTTT. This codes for CASSVAATGPNEKLFF.

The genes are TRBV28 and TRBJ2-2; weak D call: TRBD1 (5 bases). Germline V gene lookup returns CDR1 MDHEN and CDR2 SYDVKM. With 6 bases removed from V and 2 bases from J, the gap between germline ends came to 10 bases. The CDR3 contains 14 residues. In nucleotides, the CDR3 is TGTGCCAGCAGACCAGGGTCAAACACCGGGGAGCTGTTTTTT. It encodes CASRPGSNTGELFF.

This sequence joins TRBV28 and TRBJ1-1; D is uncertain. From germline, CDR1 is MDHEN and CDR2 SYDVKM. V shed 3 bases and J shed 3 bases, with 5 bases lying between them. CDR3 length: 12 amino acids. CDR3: CASSFQHTEAFF. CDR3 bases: TGTGCCAGCAGTTTCCAGCACACTGAAGCTTTCTTT.

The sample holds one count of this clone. CDR3 sequence reads: CASERDYHSYNEQFF. The CDR3 nucleotides are TGTGCCAGTGAGAGGGACTACCACTCCTACAATGAGCAGTTCTTC. The rearrangement links TRBV5-6 to TRBJ2-1; 7 bases match TRBD2. The J segment lost 0 bases and the V segment lost 8 bases, leaving 8 bases of the junction unmatched. Germline CDR1 reads SGHDT; CDR2 reads YYEEEE. The CDR3 is 15 residues long.

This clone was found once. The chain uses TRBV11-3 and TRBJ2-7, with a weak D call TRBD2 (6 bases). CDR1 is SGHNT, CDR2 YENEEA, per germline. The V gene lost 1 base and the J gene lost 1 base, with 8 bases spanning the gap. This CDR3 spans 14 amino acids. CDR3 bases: TGTGCCAGCAGCTTAGCCGGGACTTCCTACGAGCAGTACTTC. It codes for CASSLAGTSYEQYF.

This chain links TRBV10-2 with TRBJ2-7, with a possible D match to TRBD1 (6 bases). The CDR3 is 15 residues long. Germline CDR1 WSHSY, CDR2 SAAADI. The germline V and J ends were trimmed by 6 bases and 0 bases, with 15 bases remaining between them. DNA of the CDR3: TGCGCCAGCAGAGATTCCAGGGGCAGCTCCTACGAGCAGTACTTC. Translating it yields CASRDSRGSSYEQYF.

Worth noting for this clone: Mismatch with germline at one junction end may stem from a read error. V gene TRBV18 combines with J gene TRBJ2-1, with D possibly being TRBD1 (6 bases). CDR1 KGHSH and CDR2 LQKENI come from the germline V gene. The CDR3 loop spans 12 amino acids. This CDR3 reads CANSHGTNEQFF. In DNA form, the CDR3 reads TGTGCCAACTCACACGGGACAAATGAGCAGTTCTTC.

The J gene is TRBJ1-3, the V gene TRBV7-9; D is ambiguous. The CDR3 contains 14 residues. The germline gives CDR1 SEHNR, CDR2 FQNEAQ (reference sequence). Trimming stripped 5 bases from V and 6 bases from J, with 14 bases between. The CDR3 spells CASSLRRAENTIYF. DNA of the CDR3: TGTGCCAGCAGCCTCAGGAGGGCGGAAAACACCATATATTTT.

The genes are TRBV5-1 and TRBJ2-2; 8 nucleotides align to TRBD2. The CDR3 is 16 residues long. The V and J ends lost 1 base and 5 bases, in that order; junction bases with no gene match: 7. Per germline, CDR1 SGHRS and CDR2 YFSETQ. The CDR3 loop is CASSLLGASGTGELFF. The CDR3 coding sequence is TGCGCCAGCAGCTTGTTAGGGGCTAGCGGGACCGGGGAGCTGTTTTTT.

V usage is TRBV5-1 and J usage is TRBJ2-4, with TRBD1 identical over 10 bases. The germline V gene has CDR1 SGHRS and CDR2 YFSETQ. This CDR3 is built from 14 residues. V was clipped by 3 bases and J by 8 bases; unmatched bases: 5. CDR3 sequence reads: CASSYGQGGDIQYF. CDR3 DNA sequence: TGCGCCAGCAGCTATGGACAGGGGGGAGACATTCAGTACTTC.

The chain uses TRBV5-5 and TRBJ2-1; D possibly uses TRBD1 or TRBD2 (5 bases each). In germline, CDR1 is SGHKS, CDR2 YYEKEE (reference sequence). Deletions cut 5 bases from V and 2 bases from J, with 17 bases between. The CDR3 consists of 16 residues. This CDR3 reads CASSPRDLGAYNEQFF. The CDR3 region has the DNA TGTGCCAGCAGTCCCCGAGACCTGGGGGCCTACAATGAGCAGTTCTTC.

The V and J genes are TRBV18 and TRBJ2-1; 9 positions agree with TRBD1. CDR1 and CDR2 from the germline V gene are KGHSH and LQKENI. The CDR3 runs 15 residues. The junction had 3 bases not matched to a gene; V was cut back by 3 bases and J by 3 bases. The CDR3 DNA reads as TGTGCCAGCTCACCCGGGACAGGGAACTACAATGAGCAGTTCTTC. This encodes CASSPGTGNYNEQFF.

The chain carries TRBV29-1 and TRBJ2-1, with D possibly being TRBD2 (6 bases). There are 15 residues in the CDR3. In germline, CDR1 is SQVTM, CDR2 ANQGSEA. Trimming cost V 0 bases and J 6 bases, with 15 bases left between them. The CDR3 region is CSVEDLAIRTNEQFF. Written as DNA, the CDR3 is TGCAGCGTTGAAGATCTAGCGATACGAACCAATGAGCAGTTCTTC.

The CDR3 bases are TGTGCCAGCAGCTTAGAGCCCTCTAATATGAACACTGAAGCTTTCTTT. It encodes CASSLEPSNMNTEAFF. The chain couples TRBV7-6 to TRBJ1-1, with unresolved D. Germline V gene sequence: CDR1 SGHVS, CDR2 FNYEAQ. CDR3 size: 16 residues. V was clipped by 1 base and J by 0 bases, with 12 bases between them.

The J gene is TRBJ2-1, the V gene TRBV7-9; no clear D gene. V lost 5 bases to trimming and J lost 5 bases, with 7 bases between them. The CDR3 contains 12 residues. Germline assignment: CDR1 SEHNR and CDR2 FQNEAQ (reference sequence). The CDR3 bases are TGTGCCAGCAGCCTATCGAACAATGAGCAGTTCTTC. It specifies CASSLSNNEQFF.

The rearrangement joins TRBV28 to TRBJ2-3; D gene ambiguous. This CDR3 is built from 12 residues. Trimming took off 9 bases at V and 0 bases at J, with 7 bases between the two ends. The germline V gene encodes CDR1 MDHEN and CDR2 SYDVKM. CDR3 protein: CASRASTDTQYF. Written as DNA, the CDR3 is TGTGCCAGTCGGGCCAGCACAGATACGCAGTATTTT. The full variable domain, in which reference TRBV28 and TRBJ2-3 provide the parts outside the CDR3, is DVKVTQSSRYLVKRTGEKVFLECVQDMDHENMFWYRQDPGLGLRLIYFSYDVKMKEKGDIPEGYSVSREKKERFSLILESASTNQTSMYLCASRASTDTQYFGPGTRLTVL.

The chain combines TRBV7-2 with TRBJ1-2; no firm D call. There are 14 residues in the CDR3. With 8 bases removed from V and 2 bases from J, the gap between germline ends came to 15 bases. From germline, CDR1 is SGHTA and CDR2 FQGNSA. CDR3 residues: CASERILANYGYTF. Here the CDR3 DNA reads TGTGCCAGCGAGCGGATCTTGGCGAACTATGGCTACACCTTC.

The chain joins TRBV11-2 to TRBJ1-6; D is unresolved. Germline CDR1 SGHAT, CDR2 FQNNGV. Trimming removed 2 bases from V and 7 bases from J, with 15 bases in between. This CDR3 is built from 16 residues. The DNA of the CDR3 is TGTGCCAGCAGCTTAAGTTTAGACGTGAGAAATTCACCCCTCCACTTT. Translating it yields CASSLSLDVRNSPLHF.

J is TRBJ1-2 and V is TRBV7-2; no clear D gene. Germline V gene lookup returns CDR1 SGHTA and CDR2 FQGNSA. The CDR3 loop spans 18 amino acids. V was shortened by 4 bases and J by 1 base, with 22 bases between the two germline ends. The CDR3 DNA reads TGTGCCAGCAGCTGGCGGAGGCCAACGGGCGTCGATAACTATGGCTACACCTTC. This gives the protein CASSWRRPTGVDNYGYTF.